What follows is one TCR beta chain and its context. J lost 3 bases, V lost 6 bases, and 8 bases had no gene match. Germline CDR1 reads MNHNY; CDR2 reads SVGAGI (reference sequence). CDR3 length: 14 residues. The protocol was immunoSEQ multiplex PCR, while the TCRdb copy is restricted to in-frame clones and leaves out a portion. The sample lists about 67,000 clones; about 90% were seen once. These data come from a study of T cells after somatic rescue of genetic block. The TCR sequence derives from a man aged 40-50 years. The V gene is TRBV6-6, the J gene TRBJ2-7; 7 bases fit TRBD2. The sequenced material came from peripheral blood mononuclear cells (PBMCs). CDR3 sequence (DNA): TGTGCCAGCAGCGGAACTAGCGCCTTCTACGAGCAGTACTTC. Protein: CASSGTSAFYEQYF.